The sequence of this T cell receptor beta chain was determined in a study of OX40 agonist ivuxolimab in advanced cancers. Study details: Dosing consisted of intravenous ivuxolimab at 0.01 to 10 mg/kg every 2 weeks. Patients with prior anti-PD-1, anti-PD-L1 or anti-CTLA-4 therapy were eligible; 40% had some. Patients in dose escalation had liver, melanoma, kidney or head and neck cancers.

Generated by immunoSEQ multiplex PCR, the TCRdb table keeps only in-frame clones and is missing some. The table lists tens of thousands of clones, almost 95% of them singletons, with around 15% in the top ten. The germline gives CDR1 SGHRS, CDR2 YFSETQ. After removal of 4 bases from V and 3 bases from J, the junction contained 5 bases not matched to a gene. The CDR3 spans 16 residues. The sequence derives from an adult with an advanced solid tumor such as melanoma, head and neck, liver or kidney cancer. V is TRBV5-1 and J is TRBJ2-7, with 15 nucleotides matching TRBD2. The source material was CD4+ or CD8+ T cells sorted from blood, sampled in a trial of the OX40 agonist ivuxolimab. CDR3 coding DNA: TGCGCCAGCAGCACCGGACTAGCGGGAGGGGACTACGAGCAGTACTTC. Protein: CASSTGLAGGDYEQYF.